A single sample gave rise to the 6 T cell receptor beta chains below, sequenced in a study of shared clonotypes between healthy human individuals. Repertoires were generated with immunoSEQ multiplex PCR, while TCRdb's copy carries only in-frame clones and drops some. The table lists 330,000 or so clones, more than 60% of them singletons. What was sequenced was memory CD4+ T cells sorted from blood. Subset described: CD45RA-negative fraction. The receptor source for this set is a young man in good health.

This rearrangement joins TRBV19 to TRBJ1-1; D not resolved. Germline CDR1 LNHDA, CDR2 SQIVND (reference sequence). This CDR3 has 17 amino acids. Trimming removed 3 bases at V and 0 bases at J, with 17 bases between. CDR3 protein: CASSIALRRKMNTEAFF. As DNA, the CDR3 is TGTGCCAGTAGTATCGCCCTCCGACGGAAAATGAACACTGAAGCTTTCTTT.

The V gene is TRBV28, the J gene TRBJ2-1; D gene ambiguous. The V gene's germline CDR1 is MDHEN and CDR2 SYDVKM. The CDR3 loop spans 13 amino acids. V gave up 6 bases and J gave up 9 bases, with 15 bases separating them. The CDR3 DNA reads as TGTGCCAGCAGATTGTGGTTCCAATCTGAGCAGTTCTTC. Its translation is CASRLWFQSEQFF. The whole variable domain, filled in from reference TRBV28 and TRBJ2-1, reads DVKVTQSSRYLVKRTGEKVFLECVQDMDHENMFWYRQDPGLGLRLIYFSYDVKMKEKGDIPEGYSVSREKKERFSLILESASTNQTSMYLCASRLWFQSEQFFGPGTRLTVL.

Only a few counts were recorded for this clone. The rearrangement links TRBV28 to TRBJ1-1, with 7 bases that match TRBD1. Trimming at V came to 5 bases and at J to 3 bases, leaving 6 bases not matched to a gene. The germline V gene encodes CDR1 MDHEN and CDR2 SYDVKM. The CDR3 has 14 amino acids. The CDR3 region is CASSPSGGYTEAFF. The CDR3 nucleotides read TGTGCCAGCAGTCCCTCAGGGGGTTACACTGAAGCTTTCTTT.

The table lists this clone with a few counts. V gene TRBV11-2 combines with J gene TRBJ2-1; TRBD2 matches at 9 bases. The CDR3 has 18 residues. Looked up from germline, CDR1 is SGHAT and CDR2 is FQNNGV. With 3 bases clipped from V and 1 base from J, the junction kept 10 bases outside the gene matches. The DNA of the CDR3 is TGTGCCAGCAGCTTCCGGGGTATTAGCGGGAGTTCCTACAATGAGCAGTTCTTC. It is translated as CASSFRGISGSSYNEQFF.

The chain uses TRBV2 and TRBJ2-7; 10 bases line up with TRBD2. This CDR3 spans 15 amino acids. Per the germline V gene, CDR1 is SNHLY and CDR2 is FYNNEI. J was trimmed by 2 bases and V by 5 bases; bases with no gene match: 6. The DNA of the CDR3 is TGTGCCAGCAGTCCTCGGACTAGCGGACCCTACGAGCAGTACTTC. The encoded protein is CASSPRTSGPYEQYF. The whole variable domain, filled in from reference TRBV2 and TRBJ2-7, reads EPEVTQTPSHQVTQMGQEVILRCVPISNHLYFYWYRQILGQKVEFLVSFYNNEISEKSEIFDDQFSVERPDGSNFTLKIRSTKLEDSAMYFCASSPRTSGPYEQYFGPGTRLTVT.

Details on this clone: A much larger clone sits a single nucleotide away, making a read error possible. Other DNA sequences within the sample encode an identical CDR3. J is TRBJ2-3 and V is TRBV5-4, with TRBD1 matching 8 bases. This CDR3 has 14 residues. Trimming at V came to 3 bases and at J to 1 base, leaving 1 base not matched to a gene. Germline V gene data show CDR1 as SGHNT and CDR2 as YYREEE (reference sequence). The CDR3 DNA is TGTGCCAGCAGCTCGGGACAGGGCACAGATACGCAGTATTTT. Amino acids: CASSSGQGTDTQYF.